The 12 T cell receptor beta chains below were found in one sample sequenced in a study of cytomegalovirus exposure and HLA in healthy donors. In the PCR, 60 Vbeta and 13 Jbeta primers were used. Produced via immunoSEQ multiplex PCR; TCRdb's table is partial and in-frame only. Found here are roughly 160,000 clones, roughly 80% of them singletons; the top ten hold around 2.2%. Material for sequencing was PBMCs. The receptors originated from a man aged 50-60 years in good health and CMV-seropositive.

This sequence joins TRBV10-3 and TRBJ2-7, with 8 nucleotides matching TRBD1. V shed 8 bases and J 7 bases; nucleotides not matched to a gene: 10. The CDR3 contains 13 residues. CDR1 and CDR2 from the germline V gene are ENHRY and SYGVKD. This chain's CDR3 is CAIAPQGAGEQYF. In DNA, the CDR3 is TGTGCCATCGCCCCCCAGGGGGCGGGGGAGCAGTACTTC.

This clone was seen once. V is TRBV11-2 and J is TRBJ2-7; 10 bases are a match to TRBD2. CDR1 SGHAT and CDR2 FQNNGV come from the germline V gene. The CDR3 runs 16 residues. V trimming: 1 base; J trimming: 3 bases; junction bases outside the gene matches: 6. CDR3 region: CASSLGLAGDFYEQYF. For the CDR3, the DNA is TGTGCCAGCAGCTTAGGCCTAGCGGGGGACTTCTACGAGCAGTACTTC.

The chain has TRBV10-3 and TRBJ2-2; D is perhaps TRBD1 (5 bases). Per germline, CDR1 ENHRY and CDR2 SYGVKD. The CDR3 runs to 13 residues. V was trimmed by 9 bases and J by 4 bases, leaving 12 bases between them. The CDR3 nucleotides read TGTGCCATAGGCCAGGGCGCCACCGGGGAGCTGTTTTTT. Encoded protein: CAIGQGATGELFF.

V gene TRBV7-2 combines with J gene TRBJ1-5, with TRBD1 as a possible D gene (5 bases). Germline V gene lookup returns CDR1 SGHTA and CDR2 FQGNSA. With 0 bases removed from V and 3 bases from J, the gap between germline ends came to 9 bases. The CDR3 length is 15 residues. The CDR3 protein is CASSLAAGLNQPQHF. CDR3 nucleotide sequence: TGTGCCAGCAGCTTAGCTGCGGGACTCAATCAGCCCCAGCATTTT.

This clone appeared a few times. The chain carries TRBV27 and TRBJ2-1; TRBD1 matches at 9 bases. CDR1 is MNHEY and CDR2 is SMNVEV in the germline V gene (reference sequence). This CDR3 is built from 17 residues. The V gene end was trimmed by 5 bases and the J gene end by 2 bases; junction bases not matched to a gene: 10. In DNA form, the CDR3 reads TGTGCCAGCAGTACCCACAGGGGGCCTGAAACCTACAATGAGCAGTTCTTC. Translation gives CASSTHRGPETYNEQFF.

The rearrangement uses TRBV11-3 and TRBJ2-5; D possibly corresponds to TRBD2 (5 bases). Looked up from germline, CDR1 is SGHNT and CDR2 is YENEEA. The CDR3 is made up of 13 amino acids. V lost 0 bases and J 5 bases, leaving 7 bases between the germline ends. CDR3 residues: CASSLDGGETQYF. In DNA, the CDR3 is TGTGCCAGCAGCTTAGACGGAGGCGAGACCCAGTACTTC.

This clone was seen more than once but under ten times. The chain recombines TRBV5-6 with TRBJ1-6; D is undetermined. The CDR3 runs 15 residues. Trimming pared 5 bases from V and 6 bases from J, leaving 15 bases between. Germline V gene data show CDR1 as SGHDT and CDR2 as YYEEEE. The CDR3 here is CASRLGRRGNSPLHF. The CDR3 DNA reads TGTGCCAGCAGACTCGGACGGCGGGGTAATTCACCCCTCCACTTT.

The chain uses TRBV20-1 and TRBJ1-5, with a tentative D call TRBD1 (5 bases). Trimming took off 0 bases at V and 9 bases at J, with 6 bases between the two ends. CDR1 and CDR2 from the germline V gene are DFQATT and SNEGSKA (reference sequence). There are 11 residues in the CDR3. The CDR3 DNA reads TGCAGTGCTAGAGACGACAGGCCCCAGCATTTT. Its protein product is CSARDDRPQHF.

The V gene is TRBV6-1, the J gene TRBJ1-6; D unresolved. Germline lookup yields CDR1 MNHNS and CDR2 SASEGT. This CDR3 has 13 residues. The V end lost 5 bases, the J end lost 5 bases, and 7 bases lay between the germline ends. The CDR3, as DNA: TGTGCCAGCAGTTCGATAGATAATTCACCCCTCCACTTT. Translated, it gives CASSSIDNSPLHF.

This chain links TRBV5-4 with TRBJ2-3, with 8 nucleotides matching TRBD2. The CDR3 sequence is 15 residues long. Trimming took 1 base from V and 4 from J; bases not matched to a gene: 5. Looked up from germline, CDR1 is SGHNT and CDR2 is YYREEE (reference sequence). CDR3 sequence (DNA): TGTGCCAGCAGCTTGCAGAGCGGGGGCGCAGATACGCAGTATTTT. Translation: CASSLQSGGADTQYF.

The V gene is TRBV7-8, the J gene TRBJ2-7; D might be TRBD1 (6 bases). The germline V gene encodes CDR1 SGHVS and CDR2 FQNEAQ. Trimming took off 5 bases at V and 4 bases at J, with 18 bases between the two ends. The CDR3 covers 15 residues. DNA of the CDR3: TGTGCCAGCAGCCCCCTTTTAGGCCAGGGGTACGAGCAGTACTTC. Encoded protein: CASSPLLGQGYEQYF.

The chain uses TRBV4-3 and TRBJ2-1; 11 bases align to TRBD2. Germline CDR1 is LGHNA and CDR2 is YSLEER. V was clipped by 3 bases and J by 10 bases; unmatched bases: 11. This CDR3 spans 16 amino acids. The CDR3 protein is CASSQSSGTSGNEQFF. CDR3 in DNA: TGCGCCAGCAGCCAGTCCTCCGGGACTAGCGGCAACGAGCAGTTCTTC.